The clone carrying this T cell receptor (beta chain) came up many times. This sample is drawn from a study of human T cells and chemical hapten exposure. Time point given: patch test 2, 6 weeks after DPC sensitization. Documented treatment: therapeutic diphenylcyclopropenone sensitization with weekly scalp DPC. A single record per CDR3 protein comes from TCRdb applying MiXCR to the RACE reads. This sample has tens of thousands of distinct CDR3 sequences, with 10% to 13% found just once. V trimming: 0 bases; J trimming: 9 bases; junction bases outside the gene matches: 7. The germline V gene has CDR1 SGHRS and CDR2 YFSETQ. This CDR3 region has 15 residues.

The chain combines TRBV5-1 with TRBJ2-1; 9 nucleotides agree with TRBD2. The receptor was isolated from a woman aged 25 to 45 with alopecia areata. Some clones in this sample may be carry-over from other donors' samples. Sequenced here: whole blood, sampled in connection with sensitization to the hapten diphenylcyclopropenone (DPC). CDR3 DNA: TGCGCCAGCAGCTTGGCGGCTAGCGGGGTCACTGAGCAGTTCTTC. It yields the protein CASSLAASGVTEQFF.